This T cell receptor beta chain was obtained from a study of identical twins. Findings and caveats of the study: Twin pairs' shared out-of-frame alpha sequences were enriched in low generation probability.

TCRdb re-called the 5' RACE reads with MiXCR, one entry per CDR3 protein. Of about 730,000 distinct CDR3 sequences in the sample, 21% were seen once. This CDR3 region has 14 residues. J was trimmed by 1 base and V by 5 bases; bases with no gene match: 4. Germline loops: CDR1 MNHNS, CDR2 SASEGT. This clonotype was detected many times. Its antigen remains unidentified. In addition, the sample was reused for a study of T cells expressing NK-cell markers. From that paper: Beta-chain profiling covered CD3+CD56+NKG2C+, CD3+CD56+NKG2C- and CD3+CD56-NKG2C+ sorted subsets.

The source is a woman between 18 and 30 years old in good health. Sequencing used PBMCs. The chain has TRBV6-1 and TRBJ1-1; 7 bases agree with TRBD1. The CDR3 region has the DNA TGTGCCAGCAGTAGGGACAGCCCGAACACTGAAGCTTTCTTT. Its protein is CASSRDSPNTEAFF.